The following is a TCR beta chain sequence with its context. It has no known antigen specificity. No much larger clonotype is one base removed from it; base qualities were not supplied. TCRbeta CDR3 regions were amplified from genomic DNA by means of the immunoSEQ Assay, a bias-controlled multiplex PCR. The paper's data handling went like this. The number of nucleated cells in each sample was estimated by amplification of reference gene primers within the assay. To quantify the absolute abundance of each unique TCRbeta CDR3 rearrangement, sequence reads were collapsed and filtered. For each sample, productive Simpson clonality was calculated by taking the square root of Simpson's diversity index across productive rearrangements. Entries here come from immuneACCESS through TCRdb and include only in-frame sequences with V and J called. Some clones fail to appear in such tables; in the studies checked, an unresolved V gene covers under half of the shortfall, and the cause of the remainder is unknown. The V and J calls and clone size come from that table; D and trimming were worked out from the DNA. The table for this sample lists about 150,000 clones; about 80% of them were counted only once. The ten most abundant clones make up around 7.8% of the sample.

This entry belongs to a study of blood T cell repertoires in COVID-19 (dated by TCRdb to 2020 to 2021). Looking at the study overall: Samples from collaborators originated in the United States, Italy and Spain and spanned both the acute and convalescent phases of COVID-19. The prospective study material was composed of cDNA or gDNA derived from T cells, B-cell-depleted T cells, or PBMCs. The dataset comprised deeply sampled blood TCRbeta repertoires from subjects exposed to, actively infected with, or recovered from COVID-19. The repertoires were released in a freely available public database meant as a resource for research on the immune response to SARS-CoV-2. Samples came from the ongoing ImmuneRACE study (first 160 participants) plus 1,254 subjects from 6 global collaborators. Sample metadata almost always included a de-identified subject ID, COVID-19 status, age in years and sex. Where HLA class I and class II types were available, the types were taken from metadata supplied by the sample provider, not from assay-based typing. The study at large found these results: The amount of clinical and demographic metadata varied by source and participant and was provided uncurated.

Participants in the prospective study were enrolled through a virtual design, were aged roughly 18 to 90 years, and lived in some 24 United States geographic areas. In the prospective study, participants were assigned to cohorts based on the clinical history participants reported in a screening survey and a study questionnaire. ImmuneRACE Cohort 3 recovered participants were defined by two consecutive negative NP/OP PCR tests, healthcare professional clearance, or symptom resolution. Each participant in the prospective study had whole blood, serum and a nasopharyngeal or oropharyngeal swab collected by mobile phlebotomists. Participants in the prospective study had the option to provide additional blood draws and questionnaires over a 2-month period. Before DNA extraction, blood samples from the prospective study were shipped at room temperature or frozen. The sequence came from a man aged 50 to 60 who had recovered from COVID-19. Material: PBMCs or T cells enriched from blood (not recorded which).

The DNA is TGTGCCAGTAGGGAGCAGGGGGCGAACACCGGGGAGCTGTTTTTT. Its protein reads: CASREQGANTGELFF. The chain joins TRBV19 to TRBJ2-2; the central 7 bases match TRBD1. The germline V gene (reference sequence) specifies LNHDA as CDR1 and SQIVND as CDR2. Trimming removed 6 bases from V and 0 bases from J; the gene matches leave 4 bases unexplained. There are 15 amino acids in the CDR3, from cysteine to phenylalanine inclusive. The read is trimmed to its CDR3 DNA, 45 bases read in frame from base 1.